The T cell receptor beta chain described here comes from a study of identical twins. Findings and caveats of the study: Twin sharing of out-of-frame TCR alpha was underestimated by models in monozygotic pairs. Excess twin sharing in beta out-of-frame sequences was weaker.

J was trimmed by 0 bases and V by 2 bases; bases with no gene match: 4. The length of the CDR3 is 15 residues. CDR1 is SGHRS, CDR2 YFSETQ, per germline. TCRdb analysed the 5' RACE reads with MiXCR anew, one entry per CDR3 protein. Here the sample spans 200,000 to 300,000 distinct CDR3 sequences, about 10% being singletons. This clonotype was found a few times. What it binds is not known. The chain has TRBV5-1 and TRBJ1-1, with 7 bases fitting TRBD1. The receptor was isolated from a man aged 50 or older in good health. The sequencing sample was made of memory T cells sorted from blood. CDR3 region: CASSFTGTVNTEAFF. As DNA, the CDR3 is TGCGCCAGCAGCTTCACCGGGACAGTGAACACTGAAGCTTTCTTT.